These 13 T cell receptor beta chains share one sample of origin, sequenced in a study of regulatory T cells in long-lasting Graves disease. Both iRepertoire HTBI primers and Arm-PCR of CDR3 regions were used to build the TCR beta libraries. TCRdb recomputed calls from the multiplex PCR reads with MiXCR, one row per CDR3 protein. Among around 340,000 distinct CDR3 sequences, 15% to 20% were seen once, and the ten largest hold less than 35%. The time point: persistent/refractory GD, antithyroid drugs over 5 years with positive TRAb. From PBMCs, RNA was extracted and then used to make the TCR library. This sample comprised peripheral blood mononuclear cells (PBMCs), obtained when the disease was refractory, from a patient treated with antithyroid drugs. The source of these receptors is a female donor with Graves disease.

This clonotype turned up a few times. V and J are TRBV9 and TRBJ1-2; D possibly corresponds to TRBD1 (5 bases). CDR3 length: 17 residues. V was clipped by 2 bases and J by 0 bases, with 17 bases between them. CDR1 is SGDLS and CDR2 is YYNGEE in the germline V gene. The CDR3 reads CASSVRPEGSPNYGYTF. For the CDR3, the DNA is TGTGCCAGCAGCGTTCGGCCCGAGGGGTCTCCTAACTATGGCTACACCTTC.

The CDR3 is CASSLFKEDTQYF. Written as DNA, the CDR3 is TGTGCCAGCAGCTTATTTAAGGAAGATACGCAGTATTTT. This chain connects TRBV7-3 to TRBJ2-3; unclear D gene. CDR1 and CDR2 (germline): SGHTA, FQGTGA. This CDR3 has 13 amino acids. Trimming took 2 bases from V and 5 from J, leaving 8 bases between them.

Judged by abundance, this clonotype is large. The chain uses TRBV28 and TRBJ2-5; 7 positions match TRBD2. Germline CDR1 MDHEN, CDR2 SYDVKM. The trim removed 10 bases at V and 0 bases at J, leaving 11 bases unmatched. CDR3 size: 15 residues. The CDR3 loop is CATVRGREYQETQYF. In nucleotides, the CDR3 is TGTGCCACCGTTCGGGGGAGGGAGTACCAAGAGACCCAGTACTTC.

Comment on this clonotype: A read error is likely here: a far larger clone is one base away. Since no conserved phenylalanine or tryptophan closes the CDR3, a read error is the likely cause. This chain uses TRBV28 with TRBJ1-6, with D possibly TRBD1 on 6 matching bases. The CDR3 contains 16 residues. The germline V gene encodes CDR1 MDHEN and CDR2 SYDVKM. V lost 4 bases and J lost 7, with 17 bases in between. The CDR3 loop is CASSSWVGAGNSPLHY. CDR3 nucleotide sequence: TGTGCCAGCAGTTCATGGGTGGGGGCCGGGAATTCACCCCTCCACTAT.

There are a few counts of this clonotype. The chain combines TRBV10-2 with TRBJ1-2; D ambiguous. Germline CDR1 WSHSY, CDR2 SAAADI. CDR3 length equals 15 residues. V dropped 4 bases and J dropped 4 bases, with 16 bases sitting between them. The CDR3 spells CASSGGGNPVYGYTF. Here the CDR3 DNA reads TGCGCCAGCAGTGGGGGAGGGAACCCCGTCTATGGCTACACCTTC.

The chain recombines TRBV6-1 with TRBJ1-1; no reliable D call. This CDR3 spans 13 amino acids. Trimming stripped 8 bases from V and 1 base from J, with 11 bases between. Germline lookup yields CDR1 MNHNS and CDR2 SASEGT. CDR3 sequence (DNA): TGTGCCAGCTCTCAGCTGTGGAACACTGAAGCTTTCTTT. The encoded protein is CASSQLWNTEAFF.

This clonotype was recorded a few times. The J gene is TRBJ2-7, the V gene TRBV7-9; D not resolved. Germline loops: CDR1 SEHNR, CDR2 FQNEAQ (reference sequence). CDR3 length: 17 residues. V lost 8 bases to trimming and J lost 1 base, with 24 bases between them. DNA for the CDR3: TGTGCCAGCTCGAAGGACCAGTCGAGAGGCTTTTCCTACGAGCAGTACTTC. Its translation is CASSKDQSRGFSYEQYF.

The chain uses TRBV13 and TRBJ2-2; TRBD2 matches 10 bases. There are 14 residues in the CDR3. J was trimmed by 6 bases and V by 5 bases; bases with no gene match: 3. The germline V gene has CDR1 PRHDT and CDR2 FYEKMQ (reference sequence). The DNA of the CDR3 is TGTGCCAGCAGCCCTGGGACTAGCGCCGGGGAGCTGTTTTTT. Amino acid sequence: CASSPGTSAGELFF.

This clonotype was detected a few times. The chain couples TRBV18 to TRBJ1-3, with D unresolved. CDR3 length: 16 amino acids. Germline CDR1 reads KGHSH; CDR2 reads LQKENI. V was pared by 3 bases and J by 0 bases, with 12 bases between. CDR3 DNA sequence: TGTGCCAGCTCACCGCTACAGCCAGCCTCTGGAAACACCATATATTTT. It encodes CASSPLQPASGNTIYF.

A note on this clonotype: A much larger clone lies a single base off, so this may be a read error. This chain uses TRBV29-1 with TRBJ2-7; D not certain. The CDR3 is made up of 11 amino acids. Germline CDR1 SQVTM, CDR2 ANQGSEA. The CDR3 loop is CSVSDTYEQCF. DNA of the CDR3: TGCAGCGTTTCCGATACCTACGAGCAGTGCTTC.

The sample holds a few counts of this clonotype. The V gene is TRBV18, the J gene TRBJ2-5; D is perhaps TRBD1 (6 bases). The CDR3 has 15 residues. CDR1 and CDR2 (germline): KGHSH, LQKENI. V lost 6 bases and J 0 bases, leaving 14 bases between the germline ends. The CDR3 protein is CASSPPQGYQETQYF. The CDR3 region has the DNA TGTGCCAGCTCCCCTCCCCAGGGGTACCAAGAGACCCAGTACTTC.

The V call is TRBV29-1, the J call TRBJ2-1; 7 nucleotides match TRBD2. This CDR3 is 13 amino acids long. CDR1 is SQVTM and CDR2 is ANQGSEA in the germline V gene. V lost 5 bases, J lost 0 bases, and 1 base stayed unmatched. In DNA, the CDR3 is TGCAGCGTTCGGACTAGCTCCTACAATGAGCAGTTCTTC. Its protein is CSVRTSSYNEQFF.

This clonotype was observed at least ten times. The rearrangement uses TRBV19 and TRBJ1-6; the D gene is possibly TRBD1 (5 bases). The V and J ends lost 7 bases and 4 bases respectively, with 14 bases between them. The CDR3 contains 15 residues. The germline V gene has CDR1 LNHDA and CDR2 SQIVND (reference sequence). The CDR3 bases are TGTGCCAGTAATTCGAGGGACCCTTATAATTCACCCCTCCACTTT. Translating it yields CASNSRDPYNSPLHF.